One and the same sample provided the 30 T cell receptor beta chains below, sequenced in a study of T cells in Graves' hyperthyroidism and ophthalmopathy. The source material, RNA transcripts, was used to amplify TCR beta CDR3 regions. The TCR CDR3 first-round RT-PCR relied on the HTBI primer set. MiXCR, applied by TCRdb to the multiplex PCR reads, yields one record per CDR3 protein. Here the sample spans about half a million distinct CDR3 sequences, around 20% being singletons. Sequences were obtained from blood. These TCRs come from a man between 40 and 49 years old with Graves' ophthalmopathy.

The chain links TRBV5-1 to TRBJ2-3; D uncertain. The germline CDR1 and CDR2 sequences are SGHRS and YFSETQ. V was cut by 0 bases and J by 4 bases, with 6 bases left in between. This CDR3 comprises 13 residues. Here the CDR3 DNA reads TGCGCCAGCAGCTTGGGGCACCCAGATACGCAGTATTTT. Amino acid sequence: CASSLGHPDTQYF.

This clonotype occurred many times. J is TRBJ2-5 and V is TRBV2; D uncertain. V dropped 4 bases and J dropped 4 bases, with 19 bases sitting between them. This CDR3 is built from 16 residues. CDR1 and CDR2 (germline): SNHLY, FYNNEI. CDR3 in amino acids: CASSAHQTLWRETQYF. CDR3 DNA: TGTGCCAGCAGTGCACACCAAACGCTTTGGAGAGAGACCCAGTACTTC.

This clonotype has more than one count but fewer than ten. This sequence joins TRBV20-1 and TRBJ2-2; TRBD2 agrees at 12 bases. CDR1 and CDR2 from the germline V gene are DFQATT and SNEGSKA (reference sequence). V shed 1 base, J shed 5 bases, and the junction held 5 bases outside the gene matches. This CDR3 region has 16 residues. Here the CDR3 DNA reads TGCAGTGCTAGAGGGACTAGCGGGACGTTAACCGGGGAGCTGTTTTTT. Amino acid sequence: CSARGTSGTLTGELFF.

Worth noting for this clonotype: This may come from a read error, since a much larger clone is one base off. The chain combines TRBV12-3 or TRBV12-4 with TRBJ1-6; 8 nucleotides agree with TRBD1. V lost 3 bases, J lost 8 bases, and 3 bases stayed unmatched. The CDR3 is made up of 14 amino acids. DNA of the CDR3: TGTGCCAGCAGTTTGACAGGGGTAGATTCACCCCTCCACTTT. Residues: CASSLTGVDSPLHF.

CDR3 loop: CASSRDRAKNEQFF. The CDR3 nucleotides read TGCGCCAGCAGCCGGGACAGGGCCAAAAATGAGCAGTTCTTC. The chain is built from TRBV10-1 and TRBJ2-1; 9 nucleotides match TRBD1. Germline CDR1 is WNHNN and CDR2 is SYGVQD (reference sequence). This CDR3 is built from 14 residues. V shed 6 bases, J shed 7 bases, and the junction held 7 bases outside the gene matches.

V usage is TRBV15 and J usage is TRBJ2-7; maybe TRBD2 (5 bases). Germline CDR1 reads LNHNV; CDR2 reads YYDKDF (reference sequence). The CDR3 runs to 13 residues. The V end lost 2 bases, the J end lost 2 bases, and 7 bases lay between the germline ends. The CDR3 protein is CATSRRETYEQYF. In nucleotides, the CDR3 is TGTGCCACCAGCAGACGGGAAACCTACGAGCAGTACTTC.

The chain couples TRBV30 to TRBJ1-1; D gene unclear. Germline V lookup: CDR1 GTSNPN, CDR2 SVGIG (reference sequence). The V gene lost 3 bases and the J gene lost 4 bases, with 12 bases spanning the gap. This CDR3 comprises 13 residues. In DNA, the CDR3 is TGTGCCTGGAGGGGATTCGTTGGCACTGAAGCTTTCTTT. Translating gives CAWRGFVGTEAFF.

Details on this clonotype: With a much larger clone just one base away, this may be a read error. The chain joins TRBV12-3 or TRBV12-4 to TRBJ2-7, with TRBD1 identical over 8 bases. Trimming took 6 bases from V and 0 from J; bases not matched to a gene: 10. The CDR3 is made up of 16 amino acids. The CDR3 loop is CASSQDWTGTSYEQYF. CDR3 nucleotides: TGTGCCAGCAGCCAAGATTGGACAGGGACCTCCTACGAGCAGTACTTC.

In its sample, this clonotype was seen a few times. The chain uses TRBV20-1 and TRBJ1-2; D ambiguous. This CDR3 contains 13 residues. V lost 6 bases and J lost 6, with 17 bases in between. Germline loops: CDR1 DFQATT, CDR2 SNEGSKA (reference sequence). CDR3: CSANPDGTDGYTF. Here the CDR3 DNA reads TGCAGTGCCAATCCGGACGGCACAGATGGCTACACCTTC.

This clonotype was recorded many times. The chain recombines TRBV7-2 with TRBJ2-2; D gene uncertain. Germline CDR1 SGHTA, CDR2 FQGNSA. The CDR3 covers 15 residues. V was shortened by 4 bases and J by 3 bases, with 12 bases between the two germline ends. The CDR3 DNA follows: TGTGCCAGCAGCTCCCGCCCCCAACACACCGGGGAGCTGTTTTTT. Translation gives CASSSRPQHTGELFF.

This clonotype was recorded many times. V is TRBV12-3 or TRBV12-4 and J is TRBJ1-5; the match to TRBD1 covers 8 bases. V dropped 7 bases and J dropped 5; count of bases not matched to a gene: 13. This CDR3 has 16 amino acids. CDR3 DNA: TGTGCCAGCACCCACAGGGGGGCGCGGGTCGATCAGCCCCAGCATTTT. Encoded protein: CASTHRGARVDQPQHF.

This clonotype occurred many times. This rearrangement joins TRBV2 to TRBJ2-7; 9 nucleotides match TRBD2. Germline V gene lookup returns CDR1 SNHLY and CDR2 FYNNEI. The CDR3 is made up of 17 amino acids. V was clipped by 2 bases and J by 4 bases; unmatched bases: 12. This CDR3 is CASSEWGLAGSRYEQYF. CDR3 nucleotides: TGTGCCAGCAGTGAATGGGGGCTAGCGGGATCGAGGTACGAGCAGTACTTC. Variable domain in full (rest from reference TRBV2 and TRBJ2-7): EPEVTQTPSHQVTQMGQEVILRCVPISNHLYFYWYRQILGQKVEFLVSFYNNEISEKSEIFDDQFSVERPDGSNFTLKIRSTKLEDSAMYFCASSEWGLAGSRYEQYFGPGTRLTVT.

This clonotype was picked up a small number of times. The J gene is TRBJ1-2, the V gene TRBV6-1, with D unresolved. Germline CDR1 and CDR2: MNHNS and SASEGT. Trimming shortened V by 2 bases and J by 7 bases, and 14 bases separated the two germline ends. CDR3 size: 14 residues. The CDR3 sequence: CASSEPPPGRGYTF. The CDR3 DNA is TGTGCCAGCAGTGAACCCCCCCCGGGCCGTGGCTACACCTTC.

The V and J genes are TRBV5-4 and TRBJ2-7; 7 positions match TRBD2. After removal of 4 bases from V and 5 bases from J, the junction contained 6 bases not matched to a gene. The CDR3 totals 13 residues. Germline V lookup: CDR1 SGHNT, CDR2 YYREEE (reference sequence). This CDR3 reads CASSHQGGNEQYF. CDR3 DNA: TGTGCCAGCAGCCACCAGGGAGGGAACGAGCAGTACTTC.

This clonotype turned up a few times. V gene TRBV5-6 combines with J gene TRBJ1-5, with TRBD1 as a possible D gene (5 bases). The CDR3 is 13 amino acids. The ends were cut back, 4 bases at V and 7 bases at J, with 12 bases in the middle. Germline values: CDR1 SGHDT, CDR2 YYEEEE. CDR3 protein: CASSHLGGQPQHF. The CDR3, as DNA: TGTGCCAGCAGCCACCTCGGGGGACAGCCCCAGCATTTT.

This clonotype was seen ten or more times. The chain couples TRBV11-2 to TRBJ2-2; D is possibly TRBD2 (6 bases). Germline CDR1 is SGHAT and CDR2 is FQNNGV. This CDR3 comprises 16 residues. The germline V and J ends were trimmed by 5 bases and 7 bases, with 20 bases remaining between them. The CDR3 DNA follows: TGTGCCAGCAGCGCAGACTTTGCTAGCGCTGGCGGGGAGCTGTTTTTT. Translating it yields CASSADFASAGGELFF.

The table lists this clonotype with many counts. The chain recombines TRBV5-1 with TRBJ1-5; possible D gene TRBD1, 5 bases. This CDR3 has 15 amino acids. Trimming took 2 bases from V and 1 from J, leaving 10 bases between them. Germline-derived CDR1 and CDR2 are SGHRS and YFSETQ. CDR3 in amino acids: CASSLEGLSNQPQHF. CDR3 DNA: TGCGCCAGCAGCTTAGAGGGGTTAAGCAATCAGCCCCAGCATTTT. The entire variable domain, with the rest obtained from reference TRBV5-1 and TRBJ1-5, is as follows: KAGVTQTPRYLIKTRGQQVTLSCSPISGHRSVSWYQQTPGQGLQFLFEYFSETQRNKGNFPGRFSGRQFSNSRSEMNVSTLELGDSALYLCASSLEGLSNQPQHFGDGTRLSIL.

This clonotype was observed a handful of times. The V call is TRBV10-2, the J call TRBJ2-3; a possible D gene is TRBD1 (5 bases). V dropped 10 bases and J dropped 1 base, with 18 bases sitting between them. The germline V gene has CDR1 WSHSY and CDR2 SAAADI. The CDR3 runs 15 residues. CDR3 residues: CATLLRARGTDTQYF. The DNA for the CDR3 is TGCGCCACCCTACTCAGGGCTCGGGGCACAGATACGCAGTATTTT.

This clonotype was seen many times. CDR3 nucleotide sequence: TGTGCCTGGAGTGTAAACACTGAAGCTTTCTTT. Amino acid sequence: CAWSVNTEAFF. This chain uses TRBV30 with TRBJ1-1; no reliable D call. The CDR3 is 11 amino acids. V lost 0 bases to trimming and J lost 2 bases, with 1 base between them. The V gene's germline CDR1 is GTSNPN and CDR2 SVGIG (reference sequence).

The table lists this clonotype with a few counts. The V gene is TRBV11-2, the J gene TRBJ2-3; either TRBD1 or TRBD2 may supply D (7 bases each). CDR1 and CDR2 from the germline V gene are SGHAT and FQNNGV. The CDR3 sequence is 15 residues long. Trimming removed 0 bases at V and 8 bases at J, with 15 bases between. CDR3 nucleotide sequence: TGTGCCAGCAGCTTAGATCAGGGGGGGCCGGGTACGCAGTATTTT. Translating it yields CASSLDQGGPGTQYF.

This clonotype was recorded many times. The chain joins TRBV28 to TRBJ2-7; 7 positions agree with TRBD2. This CDR3 region has 16 residues. Losses at the gene ends were 6 bases for V and 1 base for J; bases not matched to a gene: 12. CDR1 and CDR2 from the germline V gene are MDHEN and SYDVKM. The CDR3 nucleotides read TGTGCCAGCAGGTCCCTAGGAGCGGGATTATCCTACGAGCAGTACTTC. Protein: CASRSLGAGLSYEQYF.

As DNA, the CDR3 is TGTGCCAGTAGTATGAGGGACAGGGGTGCGCAGTATTTT. This encodes CASSMRDRGAQYF. This chain connects TRBV19 to TRBJ2-3; TRBD1 matches at 10 bases. Germline assignment: CDR1 LNHDA and CDR2 SQIVND (reference sequence). This CDR3 has 13 residues. V shed 3 bases and J 10 bases; nucleotides not matched to a gene: 4.

This clonotype has more than one count but fewer than ten. The rearrangement links TRBV3-1 to TRBJ2-7, with D possibly being TRBD1 (6 bases). The CDR3 sequence is 13 residues long. Germline loops: CDR1 LGHDT, CDR2 YNNKEL (reference sequence). Trimming took off 2 bases at V and 5 bases at J, with 10 bases between the two ends. DNA of the CDR3: TGTGCCAGCAGCCAATCCAGGGACAACGAGCAGTACTTC. Translating it yields CASSQSRDNEQYF.

The sample holds a few counts of this clonotype. The rearrangement uses TRBV7-9 and TRBJ2-1; 9 bases map to TRBD2. The V gene's germline CDR1 is SEHNR and CDR2 FQNEAQ (reference sequence). V shed 7 bases, J shed 9 bases, and the junction held 13 bases outside the gene matches. The CDR3 runs to 15 residues. The CDR3 DNA is TGTGCCAGCATAATCGGGGCGGGAGGGCCGAGTGAGCAGTTCTTC. It is translated as CASIIGAGGPSEQFF. The variable domain in full, with the rest retrieved from reference TRBV7-9 and TRBJ2-1, is DTGVSQNPRHKITKRGQNVTFRCDPISEHNRLYWYRQTLGQGPEFLTYFQNEAQLEKSRLLSDRFSAERPKGSFSTLEIQRTEQGDSAMYLCASIIGAGGPSEQFFGPGTRLTVL.

The table lists this clonotype with many counts. The J gene is TRBJ2-3, the V gene TRBV28; tentatively, D is TRBD1 (5 bases). Deletions cut 5 bases from V and 0 bases from J, with 9 bases between. The CDR3 loop spans 14 amino acids. Germline V lookup: CDR1 MDHEN, CDR2 SYDVKM. CDR3 in amino acids: CASSGRQSTDTQYF. CDR3 nucleotide sequence: TGTGCCAGCAGTGGGCGACAGAGCACAGATACGCAGTATTTT.

The rearrangement uses TRBV29-1 and TRBJ2-3; TRBD1 aligns across 12 bases. Germline V gene sequence: CDR1 SQVTM, CDR2 ANQGSEA. With V trimmed by 7 bases and J by 6 bases, 8 bases remained unmatched. This CDR3 region has 14 residues. The chain's CDR3 is CSGRDRGRTDTQYF. DNA of the CDR3: TGCAGCGGTCGGGACAGGGGGCGTACGGATACGCAGTATTTT.

At least ten counts were recorded for this clonotype. The genes are TRBV6-2 or TRBV6-3 and TRBJ2-7; 10 positions agree with TRBD1. V shed 2 bases and J 2 bases; nucleotides not matched to a gene: 3. The CDR3 is 15 residues long. Germline CDR1 reads MNHEY; CDR2 reads SVGEGT. The CDR3 region has the DNA TGTGCCAGCAGTTACGACAGGGGGCACCCCTACGAGCAGTACTTC. Its translation: CASSYDRGHPYEQYF.

The V gene is TRBV20-1, the J gene TRBJ1-4; no clear D. V lost 2 bases, J lost 8 bases, and 12 bases lay in between. The CDR3 runs to 13 residues. Germline CDR1 DFQATT, CDR2 SNEGSKA (reference sequence). CDR3 nucleotides: TGCAGTGCTAGACCTTCGAAACTGGAAAAACTGTTTTTT. Its translation is CSARPSKLEKLFF.

This clonotype was counted a few times. Being one base from a much bigger clone, this may be a read error. DNA of the CDR3: TGTGCCAGCAGCGACCGCTCTGGGGCCAACGTCCTGACTTTC. Residues: CASSDRSGANVLTF. V is TRBV7-3 and J is TRBJ2-6; no clear D gene. The CDR3 is 14 amino acids. Between the trimmed V and J ends, which lost 5 bases and 0 bases, there was a span of 5 bases. Germline values: CDR1 SGHTA, CDR2 FQGTGA.

This clonotype was seen many times. The gene calls are TRBV20-1 and TRBJ2-3, with 8 bases lining up with TRBD2. CDR1 is DFQATT, CDR2 SNEGSKA, per germline (reference sequence). The CDR3 loop spans 17 amino acids. V trimming: 5 bases; J trimming: 6 bases; junction bases outside the gene matches: 19. CDR3 coding DNA: TGCAGTGCTTCCCCGAGGGAGAGCGGGAGATGGCTGGATACGCAGTATTTT. Translation: CSASPRESGRWLDTQYF.